Listed below are T cell receptor beta chains from one sample, sequenced in a study of human T cells and chemical hapten exposure. TCRdb ran MiXCR on the RACE reads and lists one entry per CDR3 protein. The table records 180,000 or so distinct CDR3 sequences, nearly 30% of them present only once. Source: whole blood, taken in connection with sensitization to the hapten diphenylcyclopropenone (DPC). These receptors originate from a woman aged 25 to 39 with alopecia areata. Some clones in this sample may be carry-over from other donors' samples. Each CDR3 is given with its conserved first and last residue. A D gene is named only where the DNA matches it firmly. Clone size is not always given. Where it is, it says once, few, many or a class for expanded clones.

d_gene	v_gene	abundance	j_gene	CDR3nt	CDR3aa
TRBD2	TRBV30	many	TRBJ2-3	TGTGCCTGGAGTGTACGGCCGGGAGGGGATACGCAGTATTTT	CAWSVRPGGDTQYF
NA	TRBV4-3	NA	TRBJ2-1	TGCGCCAGCAGCCAAGAGTACAATTCGCATTACTACAATGAGCAGTTCTTC	CASSQEYNSHYYNEQFF
NA	TRBV7-2	NA	TRBJ2-2	TGTGCCAGCAGCTTAGGATTCCAGGGGACGAGGGGGGAGCTGTTTTTT	CASSLGFQGTRGELFF
TRBD2	TRBV12-3/TRBV12-4	few	TRBJ2-2	TGTGCCAGCAGGCTACCTAGCGGGGGGGCCTACGGGGAGCTGTTTTTT	CASRLPSGGAYGELFF
TRBD2	TRBV20-1	NA	TRBJ2-4	TGCAGTGCAAGAAGGACTAGCGGGGGAAACATTCAGTACTTC	CSARRTSGGNIQYF
NA	TRBV28	few	TRBJ1-4	TGTGCCAGCAGTTTTTTAGGTGACCCTAATGAAAAACTGTTTTTT	CASSFLGDPNEKLFF
TRBD2	TRBV7-2	NA	TRBJ2-2	TGTGCCAGCAGCTTAGCTAGCGGGGGGGCCACCACCGGGGAGCTGTTTTTT	CASSLASGGATTGELFF
TRBD2	TRBV29-1	few	TRBJ2-3	TGCAGCGGCGGGACTAGCGGGAGCACAGATACGCAGTATTTT	CSGGTSGSTDTQYF
NA	TRBV2	few	TRBJ2-5	TGTGCCAGCAGCGCGGGGAGCCAAGAGACCCAGTACTTC	CASSAGSQETQYF
NA	TRBV5-1	few	TRBJ2-2	TGCGCCAGCAGAGGGAAACTTGACACCGGGGAGCTGTTTTTT	CASRGKLDTGELFF
NA	TRBV28	NA	TRBJ1-5	TGTGCCAGCAGTCCATCGACCCTAAGCCAGCCCCAGCATTTT	CASSPSTLSQPQHF
NA	TRBV20-1	NA	TRBJ1-2	TGCAGTGCTATGGGGTCCGGGTATCGTGGCTACACCTTC	CSAMGSGYRGYTF
TRBD1	TRBV6-5	few	TRBJ2-7	TGTGCCAGCAGTTACAACCAGGGGGCCCACGAGCAGTACTTC	CASSYNQGAHEQYF
NA	TRBV5-5	NA	TRBJ1-2	TGTGCCAGCAGCTTGGTTGACCGAAGCTATGGCTACACCTTC	CASSLVDRSYGYTF
NA	TRBV6-1	NA	TRBJ2-6	TGTGCCAGCAGTGAAATGCGCCGAACTGGGGCCAACGTCCTGACTTTC	CASSEMRRTGANVLTF
NA	TRBV3-1	NA	TRBJ1-4	TGTGCCAGCAGCCAAGGGGATGAAAAACTGTTTTTT	CASSQGDEKLFF
NA	TRBV15	few	TRBJ1-1	TGTGCCACCAGCAGAGATACGCGGGCAGGGACTGAAGCTTTCTTT	CATSRDTRAGTEAFF
TRBD1	TRBV28	NA	TRBJ2-2	TGTGCCAGCAGCCCGGGACAGTTTTCCGGGGAGCTGTTTTTT	CASSPGQFSGELFF
NA	TRBV27	few	TRBJ2-7	TGTGCCAGCAGTCCGACGCAGGGACTTAACTACGAGCAGTACTTC	CASSPTQGLNYEQYF
TRBD2	TRBV5-1	NA	TRBJ2-2	TGCGCCAGCAGCTTGGCGGGGACTAGCCCTAACACCGGGGAGCTGTTTTTT	CASSLAGTSPNTGELFF
NA	TRBV7-2	few	TRBJ2-3	TGTGCCAGCAGTCAGACTGATTCGTTATATACGCAGTATTTT	CASSQTDSLYTQYF
TRBD1	TRBV7-2	few	TRBJ2-1	TGTGCCAGCAGCTTAGGACAGGGGCTCAACAATGAGCAGTTCTTC	CASSLGQGLNNEQFF
NA	TRBV20-1	NA	TRBJ2-1	TGCAGTGCCAACAGGGACTACAATGAGCAGTTCTTC	CSANRDYNEQFF
TRBD1	TRBV5-1	few	TRBJ1-6	TGCGCCAGCAGCTACGGGACAGGGCTTGATTCACCCCTCCACTTT	CASSYGTGLDSPLHF
TRBD1	TRBV28	NA	TRBJ1-2	TGTGCCAGCCAGGGGGTCGGGTCGCCTTACTATGGCTACACCTTC	CASQGVGSPYYGYTF
TRBD1	TRBV29-1	NA	TRBJ2-7	TGCAGCGGACGACAGGGCCCCTACGAGCAGTACTTC	CSGRQGPYEQYF
NA	TRBV9	few	TRBJ1-3	TGTGCCAGCAGCCCATTCTTCGGCTCGGGAGCCTCTGGAAACACCATATATTTT	CASSPFFGSGASGNTIYF
TRBD1	TRBV6-1	few	TRBJ1-1	TGTGCCAGCAAGACCCAGGGGGCGCGCAACACTGAAGCTTTCTTT	CASKTQGARNTEAFF
TRBD2	TRBV9	NA	TRBJ2-1	TGTGCCAGCAGCCCCGGACTAGCGGGGGGCCTAAGCTCCTACAATGAGCAGTTCTTC	CASSPGLAGGLSSYNEQFF
NA	TRBV7-8	NA	TRBJ1-1	TGTGCCAGCAGCTTAGCTCCGGGGGTTAACACTGAAGCTTTCTTT	CASSLAPGVNTEAFF
TRBD2	TRBV20-1	NA	TRBJ2-1	TGCAGTGCCCCACCAGGCGGGACTAGCTCCTCCAATGAGCAGTTCTTC	CSAPPGGTSSSNEQFF
NA	TRBV28	NA	TRBJ2-7	TGTGCCACCCTCCGGGACGAAGGACCCTACGAGCAGTACTTC	CATLRDEGPYEQYF
NA	TRBV6-5	few	TRBJ2-7	TGTGCCAGCAGTCCTAAACTCCGGACCCACGAGCAGTACTTC	CASSPKLRTHEQYF
NA	TRBV2	NA	TRBJ1-2	TGTGCCAGCACCCGACAGACGGCAAAACCTAGGAATGGCTACACCTTC	CASTRQTAKPRNGYTF
NA	TRBV7-2	NA	TRBJ2-5	TGTGCCAGCAGCCCGGGGACTTACCAAGAGACCCAGTACTTC	CASSPGTYQETQYF
TRBD2	TRBV28	few	TRBJ2-5	TGTGCCAGCAGCCCCCATCTTGGGCGGGAGGCCCAAGAGACCCAGTACTTC	CASSPHLGREAQETQYF
NA	TRBV20-1	NA	TRBJ2-3	TGCAGTGCTATCAATTCAGGGAGGAGCACAGATACGCAGTATTTT	CSAINSGRSTDTQYF
TRBD2	TRBV4-2	NA	TRBJ2-3	TGTGCCAGCAGCCAAGCCAGCGGGAGCGCAGATACGCAGTATTTT	CASSQASGSADTQYF
TRBD1	TRBV24-1	few	TRBJ2-1	TGTGCCACCAGTGGGACAGGGGCCTACAATGAGCAGTTCTTC	CATSGTGAYNEQFF
TRBD1	TRBV11-3	NA	TRBJ2-1	TGTGCCAGCAGCAACAGAGGGACAGATTACAATGAGCAGTTCTTC	CASSNRGTDYNEQFF
NA	TRBV28	NA	TRBJ2-5	TGTGCCAGCAGCCTAAGGGCCGGGACCCAGTACTTC	CASSLRAGTQYF
TRBD2	TRBV9	NA	TRBJ2-5	TGTGCCAGCAGCGTAGTGCCCGGAGGACTAGCCCCAGAGACCCAGTACTTC	CASSVVPGGLAPETQYF
NA	TRBV7-5	NA	TRBJ2-7	NA	CISVSEADVVRRYYEQYF
NA	TRBV15	few	TRBJ1-4	TGTGCCACCAGCAGAGGAACTAATGAAAAACTGTTTTTT	CATSRGTNEKLFF
NA	TRBV9	few	TRBJ1-6	TGTGCCAGCAGCGTAGGAGGGGCTGGCAATTCACCCCTCCACTTT	CASSVGGAGNSPLHF
TRBD1	TRBV10-3	NA	TRBJ1-5	TGTGCCATCAGTGATGACAGGGGGCAGAATCAGCCCCAGCATTTT	CAISDDRGQNQPQHF
NA	TRBV6-2/TRBV6-3	few	TRBJ2-2	TGTGCCAGCTTAAGACAAAACACCGGGGAGCTGTTTTTT	CASLRQNTGELFF
TRBD1	TRBV24-1	few	TRBJ1-1	TGTGCCACCAGAGGGACAGGGGGCGGCACTGAAGCTTTCTTT	CATRGTGGGTEAFF
NA	TRBV11-1	NA	TRBJ1-2	TGTGCCAGCAGCTTAGAAACCGGGACCTACTATGGCTACACCTTC	CASSLETGTYYGYTF
TRBD2	TRBV7-2	NA	TRBJ2-3	TGTGCCAGCAGCCTAACCGGGCTAGCGGGAGGGCTGACAGATACGCAGTATTTT	CASSLTGLAGGLTDTQYF
NA	TRBV28	NA	TRBJ2-2	TGTGCCAGCAGTTTACCCAGGGATAACACCGGGGAGCTGTTTTTT	CASSLPRDNTGELFF
NA	TRBV28	NA	TRBJ1-5	TGTGCCAGCAGTCCCGGGATTAGGAGGGGAGGCAATCAGCCCCAGCATTTT	CASSPGIRRGGNQPQHF
NA	TRBV29-1	NA	TRBJ2-6	TGCAGCGAGGGGTCTGGGGCCAACGTCCTGACTTTC	CSEGSGANVLTF
TRBD1	TRBV28	NA	TRBJ1-4	TGTGCCAGCAGTCCTCCCCGACAGGGCGCAACTAATGAAAAACTGTTTTTT	CASSPPRQGATNEKLFF
TRBD2	TRBV3-1	NA	TRBJ2-3	TGTGCCAGCAGCCAAGAACTAGCGGGCACTGCAGATACGCAGTATTTT	CASSQELAGTADTQYF